This T cell receptor (beta chain) was documented in a study of Ad26.COV2.S vaccination and SARS-CoV-2 variants. V was cut by 4 bases and J by 3 bases, with 17 bases left in between. The V gene's germline CDR1 is SGHRS and CDR2 YFSETQ. The CDR3 extends over 15 amino acids. Treatment described: over 15 received Ad26.COV2.S at low or high dose, single or two shots; 5 received placebo; per-sample allocation not given. Sampling was done on day 63 after the first vaccine or placebo injection. The data were produced by immunoSEQ multiplex PCR, yet TCRdb's version contains in-frame clones alone and is incomplete. This table has about 350,000 clones, 75% to 90% appearing once.

The TCR originated in a person between 18 and 65 years old who received the Ad26.COV2.S COVID-19 vaccine or a placebo. The material was peripheral blood, obtained in a trial of Ad26.COV2.S vaccine versus placebo. The chain couples TRBV5-1 to TRBJ2-7; maybe TRBD1 (6 bases). As DNA, the CDR3 is TGCGCCAGCAGCCCGCCGGGACACTCACTCTACGAGCAGTACTTC. This translates into CASSPPGHSLYEQYF.